This passage covers 30 T cell receptor beta chains from one sample sequenced in a study of high-grade serous ovarian cancer treatment subgroups. Tumor samples were taken before definitive surgery or chemotherapy. Sequenced by immunoSEQ multiplex PCR; TCRdb stores in-frame clones only, minus some. The data show about 11,000 clones, around four fifths seen once. The sample was tumor tissue. The source is a human donor with high-grade serous ovarian cancer.

This chain connects TRBV28 to TRBJ2-1; TRBD2 agrees at 7 bases. Germline V gene data show CDR1 as MDHEN and CDR2 as SYDVKM. This CDR3 has 18 amino acids. The J segment lost 8 bases and the V segment lost 2 bases, leaving 18 bases of the junction unmatched. The CDR3 bases are TGTGCCAGCAGTTTAGGGCTCTGGGCGCGGGGGAAATCGGATGAGCAGTTCTTC. Protein sequence: CASSLGLWARGKSDEQFF.

The chain is built from TRBV7-9 and TRBJ1-2; 9 bases align to TRBD1. In germline, CDR1 is SEHNR, CDR2 FQNEAQ (reference sequence). Trimming cost V 5 bases and J 4 bases; bases outside gene matches: 8. This CDR3 has 15 residues. CDR3 loop: CASSPRDRVLYGYTF. The CDR3 bases are TGTGCCAGCAGCCCCCGGGACAGGGTACTCTATGGCTACACCTTC.

J is TRBJ1-1 and V is TRBV27, with 8 bases that match TRBD1. Per the germline V gene, CDR1 is MNHEY and CDR2 is SMNVEV (reference sequence). Trimming at V came to 1 base and at J to 4 bases, leaving 8 bases not matched to a gene. The CDR3 is 16 amino acids. DNA of the CDR3: TGTGCCAGCAGTTTATACTTCGGACAGGGTAGCACTGAAGCTTTCTTT. Translating it yields CASSLYFGQGSTEAFF.

V and J are TRBV2 and TRBJ2-4; D gene ambiguous. Between the trimmed V and J ends, which lost 6 bases and 0 bases, there was a span of 12 bases. Germline V gene data show CDR1 as SNHLY and CDR2 as FYNNEI. The CDR3 covers 15 residues. The CDR3 bases are TGTGCCAGCAGGGCAACTACGATAGCCAAAAACATTCAGTACTTC. It specifies CASRATTIAKNIQYF. The full variable domain, its missing parts supplied by reference TRBV2 and TRBJ2-4, is EPEVTQTPSHQVTQMGQEVILRCVPISNHLYFYWYRQILGQKVEFLVSFYNNEISEKSEIFDDQFSVERPDGSNFTLKIRSTKLEDSAMYFCASRATTIAKNIQYFGAGTRLSVL.

This clone was seen only once. The rearrangement uses TRBV5-1 and TRBJ2-3; D not resolved. Germline V gene data show CDR1 as SGHRS and CDR2 as YFSETQ. The CDR3 has 15 amino acids. The germline V and J ends were trimmed by 2 bases and 2 bases, with 12 bases remaining between them. CDR3 bases: TGCGCCAGCAGCTTTGCTAATTTCGACACAGATACGCAGTATTTT. This gives the protein CASSFANFDTDTQYF.

A single count supports this clone. The chain links TRBV4-1 to TRBJ2-3, with a possible D match to TRBD2 (7 bases). Trimming removed 4 bases from V and 6 bases from J, with 23 bases in between. Germline loops: CDR1 MGHRA, CDR2 YSYEKL. The CDR3 loop spans 17 amino acids. The CDR3 DNA follows: TGCGCCAGCAGCCCCTTGGGGCTCGGGGGGCGCGGGGATACGCAGTATTTT. This gives the protein CASSPLGLGGRGDTQYF.

The chain carries TRBV27 and TRBJ2-5; 13 bases are shared with TRBD2. Germline CDR1 is MNHEY and CDR2 is SMNVEV (reference sequence). The junction had 4 bases not matched to a gene; V was cut back by 4 bases and J by 5 bases. The CDR3 runs to 15 residues. The CDR3 loop reads CASSSTSGRRETQYF. In DNA, the CDR3 is TGTGCCAGCAGTTCGACTAGCGGGAGGAGGGAGACCCAGTACTTC.

The V gene is TRBV9, the J gene TRBJ1-2; perhaps TRBD1 as D (6 bases). Trimming stripped 0 bases from V and 4 bases from J, with 13 bases between. From germline, CDR1 is SGDLS and CDR2 YYNGEE. This CDR3 spans 15 amino acids. The DNA of the CDR3 is TGTGCCAGCAGCGTAGACCCAGGACAGACCTATGGCTACACCTTC. It codes for CASSVDPGQTYGYTF.

This clone was picked up a small number of times. V usage is TRBV6-1 and J usage is TRBJ1-4, with 11 bases aligning to TRBD1. CDR3 size: 15 residues. Per the germline V gene, CDR1 is MNHNS and CDR2 is SASEGT. The junction had 6 bases not matched to a gene; V was cut back by 5 bases and J by 7 bases. CDR3 protein: CASSPLGQGAEKLFF. The CDR3 DNA reads as TGTGCCAGCAGTCCACTTGGACAGGGGGCTGAAAAACTGTTTTTT.

The chain joins TRBV7-9 to TRBJ1-2; no firm D call. The CDR3 covers 14 residues. Germline loops: CDR1 SEHNR, CDR2 FQNEAQ (reference sequence). Trimming cost V 1 base and J 1 base, with 7 bases left between them. CDR3: CASSLGGINYGYTF. CDR3 nucleotides: TGTGCCAGCAGCTTAGGCGGAATTAACTATGGCTACACCTTC.

The gene calls are TRBV27 and TRBJ1-2; D unclear. The length of the CDR3 is 15 residues. Per the germline V gene, CDR1 is MNHEY and CDR2 is SMNVEV (reference sequence). The V end lost 3 bases, the J end lost 0 bases, and 11 bases lay between the germline ends. CDR3 nucleotide sequence: TGTGCCAGCAGTTTCCTTTCCGCCCCTAACTATGGCTACACCTTC. It specifies CASSFLSAPNYGYTF.

This clone was seen a few times. The chain has TRBV19 and TRBJ2-5; unclear D gene. V shed 2 bases and J shed 2 bases, with 6 bases lying between them. The germline V gene encodes CDR1 LNHDA and CDR2 SQIVND (reference sequence). CDR3 size: 13 residues. In DNA, the CDR3 is TGTGCCAGTAGTATATACAGACAAGAGACCCAGTACTTC. Protein: CASSIYRQETQYF.

This sequence joins TRBV27 and TRBJ2-1, with a weak D call TRBD2 (6 bases). Trimming took off 6 bases at V and 0 bases at J, with 6 bases between the two ends. The CDR3 spans 13 residues. Germline V gene lookup returns CDR1 MNHEY and CDR2 SMNVEV (reference sequence). The CDR3 region is CASRAGSYNEQFF. The CDR3 DNA reads TGTGCCAGCAGAGCGGGCTCCTACAATGAGCAGTTCTTC.

This rearrangement joins TRBV19 to TRBJ1-1; 10 bases agree with TRBD1. Germline V CDR1 and CDR2: LNHDA, SQIVND (reference sequence). The CDR3 sequence is 14 residues long. After removal of 8 bases from V and 5 bases from J, the junction contained 8 bases not matched to a gene. CDR3 residues: CASCRDRGRTEAFF. The CDR3, as DNA: TGTGCCAGTTGCCGGGACAGGGGACGGACTGAAGCTTTCTTT.

The chain employs TRBV9 and TRBJ2-1; 11 nucleotides align to TRBD2. J was trimmed by 3 bases and V by 4 bases; bases with no gene match: 6. The V gene's germline CDR1 is SGDLS and CDR2 YYNGEE. This CDR3 is 16 amino acids long. CDR3 residues: CASSSPSGRFYNEQFF. The CDR3 nucleotides are TGTGCCAGCAGCTCACCTAGCGGGAGGTTCTACAATGAGCAGTTCTTC. Filled out from reference TRBV9 and TRBJ2-1, the complete variable domain reads DSGVTQTPKHLITATGQRVTLRCSPRSGDLSVYWYQQSLDQGLQFLIQYYNGEERAKGNILERFSAQQFPDLHSELNLSSLELGDSALYFCASSSPSGRFYNEQFFGPGTRLTVL.

The chain is built from TRBV19 and TRBJ2-3, with a weak D call TRBD2 (6 bases). Trimming left V 4 bases short and J 0 bases short, with 11 bases between. The CDR3 sequence is 15 residues long. CDR1 and CDR2 from the germline V gene are LNHDA and SQIVND (reference sequence). This CDR3 reads CASSKVAASTDTQYF. In DNA form, the CDR3 reads TGTGCCAGTAGTAAGGTAGCGGCTAGCACAGATACGCAGTATTTT.

The chain links TRBV6-1 to TRBJ2-7; no clear D. From germline, CDR1 is MNHNS and CDR2 SASEGT. The CDR3 has 10 amino acids. Trimming stripped 8 bases from V and 4 bases from J, with 6 bases between. DNA for the CDR3: TGTGCCAGCGGGATATACGAGCAGTACTTC. Its protein is CASGIYEQYF.

This rearrangement joins TRBV19 to TRBJ2-3; 9 bases line up with TRBD1. The germline V gene has CDR1 LNHDA and CDR2 SQIVND (reference sequence). V lost 6 bases, J lost 3 bases, and 10 bases stayed unmatched. The CDR3 has 16 residues. The DNA of the CDR3 is TGTGCCAGTAGCAAGGGGACAGGGACCCCGACAGATACGCAGTATTTT. This translates into CASSKGTGTPTDTQYF.

Comment on this clone: At one end the junction does not follow the germline gene, possibly because of a read error. This rearrangement joins TRBV15 to TRBJ2-7; TRBD2 matches at 9 bases. CDR3 length: 14 residues. The germline V gene encodes CDR1 LNHNV and CDR2 YYDKDF (reference sequence). Here the CDR3 DNA reads TGTGCCACCAGCAGAGAAGCTAGCGGGACTAGTCAGAACTTC. Its protein product is CATSREASGTSQNF.

This chain connects TRBV10-3 to TRBJ1-1; 8 bases map to TRBD1. Trimming took 8 bases from V and 2 from J; bases not matched to a gene: 4. In germline, CDR1 is ENHRY, CDR2 SYGVKD. The CDR3 extends over 13 amino acids. The CDR3 DNA follows: TGTGCCATCTCGCAGGGGGCAAACACTGAAGCTTTCTTT. Protein: CAISQGANTEAFF.

The chain employs TRBV4-1 and TRBJ1-3, with 7 bases identical to TRBD1. Looked up from germline, CDR1 is MGHRA and CDR2 is YSYEKL. J lost 1 base, V lost 4 bases, and 7 bases had no gene match. This CDR3 comprises 16 residues. The CDR3 sequence: CASSPGTARSGNTIYF. In DNA, the CDR3 is TGCGCCAGCAGCCCCGGGACAGCCCGGTCTGGAAACACCATATATTTT.

This clone appeared a few times. The identical CDR3 is also encoded by other nucleotide sequences in the sample. The V and J genes are TRBV12-5 and TRBJ2-1; TRBD2 matches at 7 bases. CDR1 and CDR2 (germline): LGHNT, FRNRAP. CDR3 length: 14 residues. V shed 6 bases, J shed 0 bases, and the junction held 2 bases outside the gene matches. DNA for the CDR3: TGTGCTAGTGGCGAGCGGGACTCCTACAATGAGCAGTTCTTC. This gives the protein CASGERDSYNEQFF.

The chain has TRBV5-1 and TRBJ2-7; 10 bases align to TRBD1. CDR1 and CDR2 from the germline V gene are SGHRS and YFSETQ. The trim removed 4 bases at V and 0 bases at J, leaving 4 bases unmatched. The CDR3 extends over 15 amino acids. CDR3 sequence reads: CASSAGQGISYEQYF. The CDR3 region has the DNA TGCGCCAGCAGCGCGGGACAGGGGATCTCCTACGAGCAGTACTTC.

This clone came up a few times. The gene calls are TRBV6-1 and TRBJ1-5, with no clear D. Germline V gene data show CDR1 as MNHNS and CDR2 as SASEGT. The CDR3 extends over 16 amino acids. V gave up 0 bases and J gave up 5 bases, with 14 bases separating them. The CDR3 reads CASSEASTEGHQPQHF. DNA of the CDR3: TGTGCCAGCAGTGAAGCCTCTACGGAGGGCCATCAGCCCCAGCATTTT.

This chain links TRBV2 with TRBJ2-1; 12 nucleotides match TRBD2. Trimming at V came to 6 bases and at J to 5 bases, leaving 8 bases not matched to a gene. The CDR3 contains 16 residues. Looked up from germline, CDR1 is SNHLY and CDR2 is FYNNEI. The CDR3 bases are TGTGCCAGCAGGCGACCCGGACTAGCGGGGCACAATGAGCAGTTCTTC. Amino acids: CASRRPGLAGHNEQFF.

V is TRBV25-1 and J is TRBJ1-1; no clear D gene. This CDR3 has 13 amino acids. CDR1 is MGHDK and CDR2 is SYGVNS in the germline V gene. Trimming removed 4 bases from V and 3 bases from J, with 9 bases in between. The CDR3 loop reads CASSVWEYTEAFF. The CDR3, as DNA: TGTGCCAGCAGTGTCTGGGAATACACTGAAGCTTTCTTT.

V usage is TRBV5-6 and J usage is TRBJ1-2; unclear D gene. CDR3 size: 13 residues. Germline assignment: CDR1 SGHDT and CDR2 YYEEEE. The V end was cut by 3 bases, the J end by 8 bases, with 14 bases between. The CDR3 coding sequence is TGTGCCAGCAGCTCCGGGGTCTTGAGGGGCTACACCTTC. Amino acid sequence: CASSSGVLRGYTF.

The CDR3 loop is CASSPKTGTIYNEQFF. Written as DNA, the CDR3 is TGCGCCAGCAGCCCTAAGACAGGGACTATCTACAATGAGCAGTTCTTC. V is TRBV4-1 and J is TRBJ2-1; possibly TRBD1 or TRBD2 for D (7 bases each). V lost 4 bases and J 3 bases, leaving 16 bases between the germline ends. CDR1 is MGHRA and CDR2 is YSYEKL in the germline V gene. This CDR3 comprises 16 residues.

The table lists this clone with a count of one. The CDR3 nucleotides are TGCGCCAGTCAAGCTAGCGGCACAGATACGCAGTATTTT. Encoded protein: CASQASGTDTQYF. The rearrangement joins TRBV10-1 to TRBJ2-3; a possible D gene is TRBD2 (6 bases). The CDR3 is 13 residues long. V lost 9 bases to trimming and J lost 1 base, with 11 bases between them. Germline values: CDR1 WNHNN, CDR2 SYGVQD (reference sequence).

This clone was detected only a few times. This rearrangement joins TRBV11-2 to TRBJ1-5, with a tentative D call TRBD1 (6 bases). The CDR3 sequence is 16 residues long. Per germline, CDR1 SGHAT and CDR2 FQNNGV. V was clipped by 0 bases and J by 3 bases, with 12 bases between them. The CDR3 DNA reads TGTGCCAGCAGCTTAGACAGGAGGGGGTTCAATCAGCCCCAGCATTTT. This translates into CASSLDRRGFNQPQHF.